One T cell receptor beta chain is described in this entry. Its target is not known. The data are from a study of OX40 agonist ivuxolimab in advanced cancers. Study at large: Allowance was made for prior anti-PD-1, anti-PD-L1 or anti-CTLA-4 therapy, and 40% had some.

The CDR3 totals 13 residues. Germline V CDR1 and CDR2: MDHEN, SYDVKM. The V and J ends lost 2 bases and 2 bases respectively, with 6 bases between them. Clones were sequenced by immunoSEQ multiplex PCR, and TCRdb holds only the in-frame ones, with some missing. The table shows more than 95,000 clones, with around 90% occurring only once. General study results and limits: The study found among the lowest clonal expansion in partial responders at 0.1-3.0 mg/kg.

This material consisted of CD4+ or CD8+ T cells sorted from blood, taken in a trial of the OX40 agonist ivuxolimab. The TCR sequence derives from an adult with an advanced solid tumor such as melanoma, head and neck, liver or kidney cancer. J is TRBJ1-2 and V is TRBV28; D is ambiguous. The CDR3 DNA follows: TGTGCCAGCAGTTTAATAGGGAACTATGGCTACACCTTC. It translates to CASSLIGNYGYTF.